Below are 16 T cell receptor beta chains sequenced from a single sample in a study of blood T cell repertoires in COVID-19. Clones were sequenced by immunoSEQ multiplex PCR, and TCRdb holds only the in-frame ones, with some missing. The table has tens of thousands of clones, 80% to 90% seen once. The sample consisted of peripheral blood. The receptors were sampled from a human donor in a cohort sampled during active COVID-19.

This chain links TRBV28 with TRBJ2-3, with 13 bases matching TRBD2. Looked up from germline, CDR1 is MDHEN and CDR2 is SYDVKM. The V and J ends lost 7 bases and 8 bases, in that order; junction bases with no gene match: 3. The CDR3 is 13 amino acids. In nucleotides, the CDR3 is TGTGCCAGCACAACTAGCGGGAGGGGTACGCAGTATTTT. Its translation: CASTTSGRGTQYF. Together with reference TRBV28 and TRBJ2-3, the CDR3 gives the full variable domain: DVKVTQSSRYLVKRTGEKVFLECVQDMDHENMFWYRQDPGLGLRLIYFSYDVKMKEKGDIPEGYSVSREKKERFSLILESASTNQTSMYLCASTTSGRGTQYFGPGTRLTVL.

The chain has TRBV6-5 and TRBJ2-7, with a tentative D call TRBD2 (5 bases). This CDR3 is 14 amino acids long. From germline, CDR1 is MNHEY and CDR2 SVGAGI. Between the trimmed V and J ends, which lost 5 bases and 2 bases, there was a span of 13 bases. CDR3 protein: CASSRRTPAYEQYF. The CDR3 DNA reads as TGTGCCAGCAGTCGCCGGACTCCGGCCTACGAGCAGTACTTC.

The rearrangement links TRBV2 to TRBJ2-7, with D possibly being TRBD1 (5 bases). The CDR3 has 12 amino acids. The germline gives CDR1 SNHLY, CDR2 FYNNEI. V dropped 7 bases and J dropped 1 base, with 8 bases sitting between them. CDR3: CASKGQSYEQYF. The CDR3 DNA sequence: TGTGCCAGCAAGGGGCAATCCTACGAGCAGTACTTC.

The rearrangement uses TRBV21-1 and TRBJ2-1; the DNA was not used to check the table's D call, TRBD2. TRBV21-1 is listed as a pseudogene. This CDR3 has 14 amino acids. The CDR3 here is CASKDSGGAFEQFF. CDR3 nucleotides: TGTGCCAGCAAGGATAGCGGGGGGGCCTTTGAGCAGTTCTTC.

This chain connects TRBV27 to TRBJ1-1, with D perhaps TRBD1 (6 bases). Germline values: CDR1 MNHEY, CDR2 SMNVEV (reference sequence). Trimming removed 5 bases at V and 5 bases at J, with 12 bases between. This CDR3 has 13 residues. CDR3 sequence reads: CASSRQEGTEAFF. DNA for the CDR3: TGTGCCAGCAGTAGACAGGAAGGAACTGAAGCTTTCTTT.

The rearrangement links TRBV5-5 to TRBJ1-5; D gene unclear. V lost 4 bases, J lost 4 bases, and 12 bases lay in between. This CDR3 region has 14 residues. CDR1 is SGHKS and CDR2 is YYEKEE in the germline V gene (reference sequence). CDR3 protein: CASSTPDGNQPQHF. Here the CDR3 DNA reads TGTGCCAGCAGCACCCCTGACGGGAATCAGCCCCAGCATTTT.

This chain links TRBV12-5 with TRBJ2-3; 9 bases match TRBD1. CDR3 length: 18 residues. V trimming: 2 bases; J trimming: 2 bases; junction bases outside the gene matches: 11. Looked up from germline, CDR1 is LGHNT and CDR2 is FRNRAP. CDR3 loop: CASGLPPSRTGVTDTQYF. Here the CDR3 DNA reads TGTGCTAGTGGTTTGCCACCCTCCCGGACAGGGGTCACAGATACGCAGTATTTT.

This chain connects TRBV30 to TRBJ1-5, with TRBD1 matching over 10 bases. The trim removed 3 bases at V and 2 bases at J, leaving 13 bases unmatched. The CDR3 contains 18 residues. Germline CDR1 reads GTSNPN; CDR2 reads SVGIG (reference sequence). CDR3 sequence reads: CAWSRDRTGGRGNQPQHF. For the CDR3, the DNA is TGTGCCTGGAGCCGGGATCGGACAGGGGGACGTGGCAATCAGCCCCAGCATTTT.

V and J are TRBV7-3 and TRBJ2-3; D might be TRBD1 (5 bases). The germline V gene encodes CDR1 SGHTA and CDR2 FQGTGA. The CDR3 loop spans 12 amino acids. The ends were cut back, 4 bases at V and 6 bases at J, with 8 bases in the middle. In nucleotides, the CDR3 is TGTGCCAGCAGCTCTCAGGGTGATACGCAGTATTTT. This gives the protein CASSSQGDTQYF.

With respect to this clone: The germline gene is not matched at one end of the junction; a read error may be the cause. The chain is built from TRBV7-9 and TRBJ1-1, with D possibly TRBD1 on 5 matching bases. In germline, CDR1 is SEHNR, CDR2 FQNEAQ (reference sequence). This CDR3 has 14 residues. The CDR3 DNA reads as TGTGCCAGCAGCTTAGCGGGGATAGGGGCGGTGGCTCTCTTT. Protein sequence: CASSLAGIGAVALF.

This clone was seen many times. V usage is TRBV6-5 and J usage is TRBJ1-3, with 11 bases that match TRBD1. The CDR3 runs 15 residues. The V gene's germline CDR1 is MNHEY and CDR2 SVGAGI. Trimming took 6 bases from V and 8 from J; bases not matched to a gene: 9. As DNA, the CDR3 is TGTGCCAGCAGCCTCCCTGGACAGGGGGCGGACACCATATATTTT. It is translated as CASSLPGQGADTIYF.

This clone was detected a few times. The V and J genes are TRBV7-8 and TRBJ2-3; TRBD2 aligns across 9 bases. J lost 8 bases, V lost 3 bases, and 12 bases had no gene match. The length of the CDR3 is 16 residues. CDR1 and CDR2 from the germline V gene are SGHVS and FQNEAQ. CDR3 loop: CASSFNSGGPTGTQYF. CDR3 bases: TGTGCCAGCAGCTTCAACAGCGGGGGGCCCACCGGTACGCAGTATTTT. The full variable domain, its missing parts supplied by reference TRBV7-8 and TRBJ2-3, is GAGVSQSPRYKVAKRGQDVALRCDPISGHVSLFWYQQALGQGPEFLTYFQNEAQLDKSGLPSDRFFAERPEGSVSTLKIQRTQQEDSAVYLCASSFNSGGPTGTQYFGPGTRLTVL.

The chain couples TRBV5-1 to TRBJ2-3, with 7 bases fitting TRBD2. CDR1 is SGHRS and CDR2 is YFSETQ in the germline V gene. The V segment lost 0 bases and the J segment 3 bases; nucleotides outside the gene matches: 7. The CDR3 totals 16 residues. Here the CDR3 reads CASSLVRLAETDTQYF. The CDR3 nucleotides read TGCGCCAGCAGCTTGGTCAGGCTAGCGGAGACAGATACGCAGTATTTT. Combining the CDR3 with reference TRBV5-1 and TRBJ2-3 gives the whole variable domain KAGVTQTPRYLIKTRGQQVTLSCSPISGHRSVSWYQQTPGQGLQFLFEYFSETQRNKGNFPGRFSGRQFSNSRSEMNVSTLELGDSALYLCASSLVRLAETDTQYFGPGTRLTVL.

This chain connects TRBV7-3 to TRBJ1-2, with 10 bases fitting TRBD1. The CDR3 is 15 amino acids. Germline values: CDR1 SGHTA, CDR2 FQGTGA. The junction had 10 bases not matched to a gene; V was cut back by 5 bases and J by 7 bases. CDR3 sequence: CASSLSGTGEAGYTF. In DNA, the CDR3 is TGTGCCAGCAGCCTTTCCGGGACAGGGGAAGCTGGCTACACCTTC.

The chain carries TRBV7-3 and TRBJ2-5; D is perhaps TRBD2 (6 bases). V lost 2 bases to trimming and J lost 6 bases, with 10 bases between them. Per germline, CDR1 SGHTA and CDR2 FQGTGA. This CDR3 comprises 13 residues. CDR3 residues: CASSLGGGKTQYF. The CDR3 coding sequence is TGTGCCAGCAGCTTAGGTGGGGGGAAGACCCAGTACTTC.

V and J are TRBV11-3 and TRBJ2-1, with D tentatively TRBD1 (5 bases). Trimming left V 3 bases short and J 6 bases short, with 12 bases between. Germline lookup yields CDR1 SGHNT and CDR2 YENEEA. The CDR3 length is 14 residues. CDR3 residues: CASSFRDSFNEQFF. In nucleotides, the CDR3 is TGTGCCAGCAGCTTTAGAGACAGCTTCAATGAGCAGTTCTTC.